Sequencing of this T cell receptor (beta chain) was carried out in a study of CD8+CD57+ T cells in acquired aplastic anemia. The template for TCR beta VDJ and CDR3 sequence profiling was genomic DNA. TCRdb reanalysed the reads using MiXCR and keeps one entry per CDR3 protein. The sample includes under 350,000 distinct CDR3 sequences, 45% to 65% seen only once; the top ten take 1.3%. All patients picked for sequencing had shown, by flow cytometry, an expansion of CD8+CD57+ cells. Prior therapy had not been administered to any patient at the time of blood sampling. Trimming removed 4 bases from V and 2 bases from J; junction bases left unmatched: 8. Germline V lookup: CDR1 SQVTM, CDR2 ANQGSEA. CDR3 length equals 14 residues.

This receptor was identified in a human donor with aplastic anemia. The sequenced sample consisted of sorted CD4+, CD8+, or CD8+CD57+ T cells (not recorded which) from PBMCs. The V call is TRBV29-1, the J call TRBJ2-7; 7 nucleotides agree with TRBD1. The CDR3 protein is CSVVPGQLTYEQYF. The CDR3 DNA sequence: TGCAGCGTTGTTCCGGGACAGTTAACCTACGAGCAGTACTTC.